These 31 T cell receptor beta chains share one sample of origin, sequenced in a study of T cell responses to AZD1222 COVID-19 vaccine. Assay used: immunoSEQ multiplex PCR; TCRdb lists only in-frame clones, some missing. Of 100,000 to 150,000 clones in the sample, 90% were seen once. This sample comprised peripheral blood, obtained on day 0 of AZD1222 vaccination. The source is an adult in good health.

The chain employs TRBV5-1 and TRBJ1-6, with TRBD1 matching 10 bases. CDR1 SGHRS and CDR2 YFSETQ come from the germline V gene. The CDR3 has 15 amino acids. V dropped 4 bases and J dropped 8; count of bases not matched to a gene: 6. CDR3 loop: CASSQGQGGHSPLHF. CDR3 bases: TGCGCCAGCAGCCAAGGACAGGGGGGTCATTCACCCCTCCACTTT.

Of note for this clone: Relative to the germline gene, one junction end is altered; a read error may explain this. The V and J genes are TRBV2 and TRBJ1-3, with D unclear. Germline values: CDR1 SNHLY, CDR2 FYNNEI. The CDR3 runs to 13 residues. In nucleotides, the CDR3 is TGTGCAAGCATACCCGACTCTGGAAACACCATATATTTT. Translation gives CASIPDSGNTIYF.

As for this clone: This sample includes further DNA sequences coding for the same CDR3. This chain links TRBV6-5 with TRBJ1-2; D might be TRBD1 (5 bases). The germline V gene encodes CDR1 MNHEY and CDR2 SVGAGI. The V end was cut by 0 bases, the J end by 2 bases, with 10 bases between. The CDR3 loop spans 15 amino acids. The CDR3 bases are TGTGCCAGCAGTTACTCGCGGGGCGCAAACTATGGCTACACCTTC. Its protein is CASSYSRGANYGYTF.

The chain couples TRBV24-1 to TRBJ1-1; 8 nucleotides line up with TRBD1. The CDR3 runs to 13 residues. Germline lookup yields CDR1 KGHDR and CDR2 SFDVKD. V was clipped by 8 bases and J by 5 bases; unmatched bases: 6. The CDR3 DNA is TGTGCCACCATAAACACAGGGGGAACTGAAGCTTTCTTT. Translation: CATINTGGTEAFF.

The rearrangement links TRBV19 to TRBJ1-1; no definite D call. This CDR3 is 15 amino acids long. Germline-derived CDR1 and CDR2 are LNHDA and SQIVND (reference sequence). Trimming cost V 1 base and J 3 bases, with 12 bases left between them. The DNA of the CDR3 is TGTGCCAGTAGTATAGGTCCGGGGAGGGACACTGAAGCTTTCTTT. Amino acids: CASSIGPGRDTEAFF. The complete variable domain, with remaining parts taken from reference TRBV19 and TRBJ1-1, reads DGGITQSPKYLFRKEGQNVTLSCEQNLNHDAMYWYRQDPGQGLRLIYYSQIVNDFQKGDIAEGYSVSREKKESFPLTVTSAQKNPTAFYLCASSIGPGRDTEAFFGQGTRLTVV.

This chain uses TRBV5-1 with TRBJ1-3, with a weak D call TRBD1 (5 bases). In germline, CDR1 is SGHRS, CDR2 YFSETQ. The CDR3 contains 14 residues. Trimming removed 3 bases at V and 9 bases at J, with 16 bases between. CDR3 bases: TGCGCCAGCAGCTCGCACCGGGGGGACGGCACCATATATTTT. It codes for CASSSHRGDGTIYF. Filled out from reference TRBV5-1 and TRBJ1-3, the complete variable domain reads KAGVTQTPRYLIKTRGQQVTLSCSPISGHRSVSWYQQTPGQGLQFLFEYFSETQRNKGNFPGRFSGRQFSNSRSEMNVSTLELGDSALYLCASSSHRGDGTIYFGEGSWLTVV.

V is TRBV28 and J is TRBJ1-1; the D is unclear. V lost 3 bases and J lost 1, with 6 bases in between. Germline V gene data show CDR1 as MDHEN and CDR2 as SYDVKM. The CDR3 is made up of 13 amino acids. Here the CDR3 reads CASSFRQNTEAFF. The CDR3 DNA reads TGTGCCAGCAGTTTCCGTCAGAACACTGAAGCTTTCTTT.

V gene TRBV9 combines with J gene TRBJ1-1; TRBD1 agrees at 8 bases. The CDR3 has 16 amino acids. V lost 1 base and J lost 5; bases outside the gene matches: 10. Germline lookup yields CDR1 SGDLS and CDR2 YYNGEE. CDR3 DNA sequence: TGTGCCAGCAGCGTAAAGGGCACAGGGGGGAGGACTGAAGCTTTCTTT. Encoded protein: CASSVKGTGGRTEAFF.

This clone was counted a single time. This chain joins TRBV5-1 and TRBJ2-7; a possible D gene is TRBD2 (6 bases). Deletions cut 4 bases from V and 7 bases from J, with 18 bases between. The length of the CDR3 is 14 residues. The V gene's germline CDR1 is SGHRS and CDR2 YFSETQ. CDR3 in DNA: TGCGCCAGCAGCCCCCGGGACTCAAGGCGGGAGCAGTACTTC. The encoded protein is CASSPRDSRREQYF. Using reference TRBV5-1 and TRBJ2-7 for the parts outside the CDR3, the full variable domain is KAGVTQTPRYLIKTRGQQVTLSCSPISGHRSVSWYQQTPGQGLQFLFEYFSETQRNKGNFPGRFSGRQFSNSRSEMNVSTLELGDSALYLCASSPRDSRREQYFGPGTRLTVT.

The CDR3 protein is CASSRFSGSPVGEQFF. CDR3 sequence (DNA): TGTGCCAGCAGCCGATTTAGCGGGAGCCCGGTGGGTGAGCAGTTCTTC. The chain carries TRBV11-2 and TRBJ2-1; 9 bases are a match to TRBD2. J lost 9 bases, V lost 5 bases, and 14 bases had no gene match. CDR1 is SGHAT and CDR2 is FQNNGV in the germline V gene. This CDR3 spans 16 amino acids.

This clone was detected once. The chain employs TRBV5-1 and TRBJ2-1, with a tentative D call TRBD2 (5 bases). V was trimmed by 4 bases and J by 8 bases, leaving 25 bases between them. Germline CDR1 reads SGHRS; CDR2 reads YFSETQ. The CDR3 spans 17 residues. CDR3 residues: CASSARRGGGLPYEQFF. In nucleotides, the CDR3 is TGCGCCAGCAGCGCAAGACGGGGTGGAGGCCTACCGTATGAGCAGTTCTTC.

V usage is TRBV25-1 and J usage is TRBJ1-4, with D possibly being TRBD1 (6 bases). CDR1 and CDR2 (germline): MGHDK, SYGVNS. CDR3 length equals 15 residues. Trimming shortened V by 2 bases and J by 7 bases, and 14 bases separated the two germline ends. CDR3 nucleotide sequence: TGTGCCAGCAGTGAAGTTTGGGGGCAGGGTGAAAAACTGTTTTTT. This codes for CASSEVWGQGEKLFF.

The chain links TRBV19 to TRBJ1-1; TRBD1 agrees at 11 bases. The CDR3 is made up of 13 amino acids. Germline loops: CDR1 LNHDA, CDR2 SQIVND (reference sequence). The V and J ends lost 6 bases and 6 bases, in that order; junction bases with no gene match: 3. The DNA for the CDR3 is TGTGCCAGTAGACGGACAGGGGGCCCTGAAGCTTTCTTT. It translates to CASRRTGGPEAFF.

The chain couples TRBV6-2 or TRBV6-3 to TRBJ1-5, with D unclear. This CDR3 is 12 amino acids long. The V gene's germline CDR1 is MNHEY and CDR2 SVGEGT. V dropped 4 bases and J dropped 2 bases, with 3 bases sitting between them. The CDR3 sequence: CASSSGNQPQHF. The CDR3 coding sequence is TGTGCCAGCAGTTCAGGCAATCAGCCCCAGCATTTT.

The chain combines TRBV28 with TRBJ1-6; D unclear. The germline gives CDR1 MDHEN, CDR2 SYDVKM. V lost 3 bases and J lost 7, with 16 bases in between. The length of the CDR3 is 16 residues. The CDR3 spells CASSFGLGSQNSPLHF. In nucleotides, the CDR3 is TGTGCCAGCAGTTTTGGTTTGGGGTCACAAAATTCACCCCTCCACTTT.

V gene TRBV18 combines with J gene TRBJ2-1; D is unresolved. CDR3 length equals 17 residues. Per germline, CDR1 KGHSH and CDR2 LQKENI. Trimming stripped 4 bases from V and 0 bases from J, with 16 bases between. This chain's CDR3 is CASSLFEALSSYNEQFF. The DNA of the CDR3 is TGTGCCAGCTCACTCTTCGAGGCCCTAAGCTCCTACAATGAGCAGTTCTTC. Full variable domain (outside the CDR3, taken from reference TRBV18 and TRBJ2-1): NAGVMQNPRHLVRRRGQEARLRCSPMKGHSHVYWYRQLPEEGLKFMVYLQKENIIDESGMPKERFSAEFPKEGPSILRIQQVVRGDSAAYFCASSLFEALSSYNEQFFGPGTRLTVL.

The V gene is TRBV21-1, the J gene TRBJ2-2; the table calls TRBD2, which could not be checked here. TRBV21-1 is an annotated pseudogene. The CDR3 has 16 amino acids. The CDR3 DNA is TGTGCCAGCACCTCCGGACTAGGGGCTCTCACCGGGGAGCTGTTTTTT. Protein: CASTSGLGALTGELFF.

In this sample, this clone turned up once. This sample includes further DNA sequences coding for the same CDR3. This CDR3 reads CASSLEGSSYEQYF. CDR3 nucleotides: TGCGCCAGCAGCTTGGAAGGGAGCTCCTACGAGCAGTACTTC. The chain links TRBV5-1 to TRBJ2-7; possible D gene TRBD2, 5 bases. The CDR3 spans 14 residues. Germline CDR1 is SGHRS and CDR2 is YFSETQ. The V end lost 0 bases, the J end lost 0 bases, and 7 bases lay between the germline ends.

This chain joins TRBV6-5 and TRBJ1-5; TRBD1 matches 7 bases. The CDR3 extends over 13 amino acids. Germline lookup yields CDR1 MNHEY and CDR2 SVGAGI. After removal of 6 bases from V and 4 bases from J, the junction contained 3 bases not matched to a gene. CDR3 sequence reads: CASSLTGNQPQHF. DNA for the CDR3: TGTGCCAGCAGCCTGACAGGGAATCAGCCCCAGCATTTT.

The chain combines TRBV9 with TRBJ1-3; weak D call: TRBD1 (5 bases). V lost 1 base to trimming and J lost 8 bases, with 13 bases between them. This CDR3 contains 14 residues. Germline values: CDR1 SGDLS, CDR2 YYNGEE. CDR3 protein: CASSVSRVGDTIYF. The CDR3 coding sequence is TGTGCCAGCAGCGTATCCAGGGTTGGGGACACCATATATTTT.

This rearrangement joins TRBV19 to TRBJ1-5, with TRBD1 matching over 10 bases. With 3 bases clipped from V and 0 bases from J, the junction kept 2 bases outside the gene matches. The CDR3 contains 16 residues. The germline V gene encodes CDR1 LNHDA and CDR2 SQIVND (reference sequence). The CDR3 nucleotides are TGTGCCAGTAGTATGGGGACAGGGGCTAGCAATCAGCCCCAGCATTTT. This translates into CASSMGTGASNQPQHF. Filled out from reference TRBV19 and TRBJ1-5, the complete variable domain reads DGGITQSPKYLFRKEGQNVTLSCEQNLNHDAMYWYRQDPGQGLRLIYYSQIVNDFQKGDIAEGYSVSREKKESFPLTVTSAQKNPTAFYLCASSMGTGASNQPQHFGDGTRLSIL.

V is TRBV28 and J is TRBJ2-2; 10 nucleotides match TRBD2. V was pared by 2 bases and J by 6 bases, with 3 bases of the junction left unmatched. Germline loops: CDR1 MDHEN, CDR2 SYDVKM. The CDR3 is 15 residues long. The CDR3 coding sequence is TGTGCCAGCAGTTTAGGGCTAGCGGGAGCCGGGGAGCTGTTTTTT. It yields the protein CASSLGLAGAGELFF.

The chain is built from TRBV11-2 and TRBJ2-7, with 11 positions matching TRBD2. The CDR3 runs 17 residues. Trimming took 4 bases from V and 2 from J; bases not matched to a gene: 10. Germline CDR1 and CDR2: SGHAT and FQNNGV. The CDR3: CASSSNTGLADTYEQYF. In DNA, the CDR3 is TGTGCCAGCAGCTCCAACACGGGACTAGCGGACACCTACGAGCAGTACTTC. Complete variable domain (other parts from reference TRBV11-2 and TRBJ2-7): EAGVAQSPRYKIIEKRQSVAFWCNPISGHATLYWYQQILGQGPKLLIQFQNNGVVDDSQLPKDRFSAERLKGVDSTLKIQPAKLEDSAVYLCASSSNTGLADTYEQYFGPGTRLTVT.

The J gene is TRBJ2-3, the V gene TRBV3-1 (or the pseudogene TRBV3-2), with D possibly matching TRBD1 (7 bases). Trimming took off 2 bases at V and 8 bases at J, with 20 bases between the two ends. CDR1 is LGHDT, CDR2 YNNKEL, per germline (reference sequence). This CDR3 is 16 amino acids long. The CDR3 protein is CASSQHRGLGLGTQYF. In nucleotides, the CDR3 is TGTGCCAGCAGCCAACACAGGGGACTCGGTTTGGGTACGCAGTATTTT.

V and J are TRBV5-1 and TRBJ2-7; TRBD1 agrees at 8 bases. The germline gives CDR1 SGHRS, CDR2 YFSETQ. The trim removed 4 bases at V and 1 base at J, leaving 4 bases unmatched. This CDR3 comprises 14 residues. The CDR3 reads CASSGGQGSYEQYF. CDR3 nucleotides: TGCGCCAGCAGCGGCGGACAGGGTTCCTACGAGCAGTACTTC.

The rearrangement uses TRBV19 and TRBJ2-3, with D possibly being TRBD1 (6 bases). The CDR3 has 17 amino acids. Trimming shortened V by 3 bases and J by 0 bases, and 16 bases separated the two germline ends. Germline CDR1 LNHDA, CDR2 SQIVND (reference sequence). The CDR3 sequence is CASSIPTGSPSTDTQYF. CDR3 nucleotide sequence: TGTGCCAGTAGTATCCCCACAGGGTCTCCTAGCACAGATACGCAGTATTTT.

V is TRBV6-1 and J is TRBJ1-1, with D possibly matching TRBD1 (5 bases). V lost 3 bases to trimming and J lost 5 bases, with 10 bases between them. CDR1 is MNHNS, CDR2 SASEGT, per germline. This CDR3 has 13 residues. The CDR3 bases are TGTGCCAGCAGTGAGTCCGGGGCGACTGAAGCTTTCTTT. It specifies CASSESGATEAFF.

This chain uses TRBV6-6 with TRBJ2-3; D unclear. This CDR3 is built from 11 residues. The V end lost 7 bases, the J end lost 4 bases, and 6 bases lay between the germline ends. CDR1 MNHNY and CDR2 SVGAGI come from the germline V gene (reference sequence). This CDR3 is CASKMSDTQYF. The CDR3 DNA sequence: TGTGCCAGCAAGATGTCAGATACGCAGTATTTT.

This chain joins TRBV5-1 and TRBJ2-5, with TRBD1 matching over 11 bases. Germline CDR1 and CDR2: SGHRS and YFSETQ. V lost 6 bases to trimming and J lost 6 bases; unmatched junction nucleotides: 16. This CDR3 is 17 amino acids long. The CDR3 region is CASTDRVGQGALKTQYF. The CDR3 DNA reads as TGCGCCAGCACCGACCGCGTAGGACAGGGGGCCTTAAAGACCCAGTACTTC.

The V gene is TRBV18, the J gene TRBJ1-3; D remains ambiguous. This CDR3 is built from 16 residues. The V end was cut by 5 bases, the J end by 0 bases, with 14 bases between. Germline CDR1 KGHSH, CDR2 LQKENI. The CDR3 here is CASSSNDVSSGNTIYF. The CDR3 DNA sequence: TGTGCCAGCTCATCCAACGACGTGAGCTCTGGAAACACCATATATTTT. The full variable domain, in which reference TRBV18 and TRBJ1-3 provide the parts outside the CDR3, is NAGVMQNPRHLVRRRGQEARLRCSPMKGHSHVYWYRQLPEEGLKFMVYLQKENIIDESGMPKERFSAEFPKEGPSILRIQQVVRGDSAAYFCASSSNDVSSGNTIYFGEGSWLTVV.

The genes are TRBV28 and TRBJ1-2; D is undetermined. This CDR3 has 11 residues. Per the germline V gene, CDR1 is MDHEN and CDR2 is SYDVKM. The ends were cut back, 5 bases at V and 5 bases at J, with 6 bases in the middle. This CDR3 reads CASSDLYGYTF. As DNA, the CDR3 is TGTGCCAGCAGTGATCTATATGGCTACACCTTC.